The rows below give T cell receptor beta chains drawn from one sample of a study of blood T cell repertoires in COVID-19. Produced via immunoSEQ multiplex PCR; TCRdb's table is partial and in-frame only. The top ten hold 44% of the sample, which has about 130,000 clones, around 82% seen once. The sequenced sample was peripheral blood. Every receptor here comes from a human donor in a cohort sampled during active COVID-19. Both conserved end residues are part of each CDR3. A D gene is named only where the DNA matches it firmly.

j_gene | v_gene | d_gene | CDR3aa | CDR3nt
TRBJ1-5 | TRBV19 | - | CASSIMGGPQHF | TGTGCCAGTAGTATAATGGGAGGGCCCCAGCATTTT
TRBJ1-2 | TRBV9 | - | CASSTPGGSDGYTF | TGTGCCAGCAGCACCCCGGGAGGGTCGGATGGCTACACCTTC
TRBJ1-6 | TRBV7-2 | TRBD1 | CASSLRGQGGSPLHF | TGTGCCAGCAGCTTAAGGGGACAGGGCGGGTCACCCCTCCACTTT
TRBJ1-6 | TRBV19 | - | CASSSSLSYNSPLHF | TGTGCCAGTAGTTCGTCCCTGTCCTATAATTCACCCCTCCACTTT
TRBJ1-1 | TRBV5-1 | - | CASSQGTLMNTEAFF | TGCGCCAGCAGCCAGGGAACACTCATGAACACTGAAGCTTTCTTT
TRBJ1-1 | TRBV9 | - | CASSVDGGQVEAFF | TGTGCCAGCAGCGTAGACGGGGGGCAGGTTGAAGCTTTCTTT
TRBJ1-2 | TRBV18 | - | CASSPGSRGYTF | TGTGCCAGCTCACCGGGCAGCCGTGGCTACACCTTC
TRBJ2-5 | TRBV7-8 | TRBD2 | CASSSLREAGVETQYF | TGTGCCAGCAGCTCCCTCAGGGAGGCGGGAGTGGAGACCCAGTACTTC
TRBJ2-1 | TRBV5-1 | TRBD2 | CASSITPGLAGNEQFF | TGCGCCAGCAGCATAACGCCGGGACTAGCGGGGAATGAGCAGTTCTTC
TRBJ1-5 | TRBV6-1 | - | CASSDGTNQPQHF | TGTGCCAGCAGTGACGGGACAAATCAGCCCCAGCATTTT
TRBJ1-2 | TRBV19 | TRBD1 | CASEREGTGYYGYTF | TGTGCCAGTGAGAGAGAGGGGACAGGGTACTATGGCTACACCTTC
TRBJ1-1 | TRBV18 | - | CASSRFSGVNTEAFF | TGTGCCAGCTCACGGTTCTCCGGGGTGAACACTGAAGCTTTCTTT